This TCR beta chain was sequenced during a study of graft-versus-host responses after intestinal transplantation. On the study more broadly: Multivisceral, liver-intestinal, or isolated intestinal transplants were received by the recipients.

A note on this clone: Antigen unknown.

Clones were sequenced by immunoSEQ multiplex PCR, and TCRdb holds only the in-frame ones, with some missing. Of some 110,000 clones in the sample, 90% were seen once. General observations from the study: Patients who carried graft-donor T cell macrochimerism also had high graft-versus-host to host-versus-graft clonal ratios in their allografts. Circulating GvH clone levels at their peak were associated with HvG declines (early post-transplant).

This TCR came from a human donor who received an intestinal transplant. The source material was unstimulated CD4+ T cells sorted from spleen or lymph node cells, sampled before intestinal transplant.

CDR3 sequence: CASSSTTGVNTEAFF. The CDR3 nucleotides read TGCGCCAGCAGCTCTACGACAGGGGTGAACACTGAAGCTTTCTTT. V usage is TRBV5-1 and J usage is TRBJ1-1, with 8 bases identical to TRBD1. The CDR3 covers 15 residues. Germline assignment: CDR1 SGHRS and CDR2 YFSETQ. The junction had 4 bases not matched to a gene; V was cut back by 3 bases and J by 0 bases.